Listed below are T cell receptor beta chains from one sample, sequenced in a study of blood T cell repertoires in COVID-19. Measured with immunoSEQ multiplex PCR; TCRdb has only the in-frame clones, and not every one. The table shows 150,000 to 160,000 clones, with more than 65% occurring only once. Sequencing was done on a sample of peripheral blood. The receptors shown here come from a woman aged 45-60 years with acute or convalescent COVID-19. Each CDR3 is given with its conserved first and last residue. D genes are given only for firm matches. A row's size may be missing; if present it is once, few, many or a size class.

d_call	j_call	v_call	clone_size	cdr3_nt	cdr3_aa
NA	TRBJ2-5	TRBV7-7	NA	TGTGCCAGCAGCGGCTTATTGGGGGCCCAAGAGACCCAGTACTTC	CASSGLLGAQETQYF
NA	TRBJ1-6	TRBV6-5	NA	TGTGCCAGCAATCAAGGGCAAGCAGGGCCCCTCCACTTT	CASNQGQAGPLHF
TRBD1	TRBJ1-5	TRBV19	NA	TGTGCCAGTAGGCTACAGGGGAATCAGCCCCAGCATTTT	CASRLQGNQPQHF
NA	TRBJ1-3	TRBV21-1	NA	TGTGCCAGCAGCAAAACTCCCCAACTCAGGGGGGTTGGAAACACCATATATTTT	CASSKTPQLRGVGNTIYF
NA	TRBJ1-1	TRBV3-1/TRBV3-2	NA	TGTGCCAGCAGCCCTTTCCTCATAAGGGGTGTGAACAATGAAGCTTTCTTT	CASSPFLIRGVNNEAFF
TRBD1	TRBJ1-5	TRBV6-2/TRBV6-3	NA	TGTGCCAGCAGCCGTCGGGACAGGGCTGCTCAGCCCCAGCATTTT	CASSRRDRAAQPQHF
NA	TRBJ1-1	TRBV18	NA	TGTGCCAGCTCACCAGCCGGGACTACTAACACTGAAGCTTTCTTT	CASSPAGTTNTEAFF
TRBD1	TRBJ2-2	TRBV6-1	NA	TGTGCCAGCAGTGAAGCGGGACAGGGCTTCGGGGAGCTGTTTTTT	CASSEAGQGFGELFF
TRBD2	TRBJ2-5	TRBV4-2	once	TGTGCCAGCAGCCAAACAGCCCAGCGGGGGGCGGAGACCCAGTACTTC	CASSQTAQRGAETQYF
NA	TRBJ1-2	TRBV3-1/TRBV3-2	NA	TGTGCCAGCAGCCAAGCGGACAATTACTATGGCTACACCTTC	CASSQADNYYGYTF
TRBD2	TRBJ2-7	TRBV30	few	TGTGCCTGGAGTGTAGGTACTAGCGGGAGGGCCGACGAGCAGTACTTC	CAWSVGTSGRADEQYF
NA	TRBJ2-1	TRBV7-2	NA	TGTGCCAGCAGCGTCTCTTGGCAAAATGAGCAGTTCTTC	CASSVSWQNEQFF
TRBD2	TRBJ2-3	TRBV10-3	NA	TGTGCCATCAGCCTGACCGGCGGGAGGCGCACAGATACGCAGTATTTT	CAISLTGGRRTDTQYF
TRBD2	TRBJ2-7	TRBV11-2	few	TGTGCCAGCAGCCCTACTAGTCGGAGAGCGGGATCTGCCTACGAGCAGTACTTC	CASSPTSRRAGSAYEQYF
TRBD2	TRBJ2-1	TRBV3-1/TRBV3-2	NA	TGTGCCAGCAGGCAATTAGCGGGCCAGGGTGAGCAGTTCTTC	CASRQLAGQGEQFF
NA	TRBJ2-5	TRBV19	few	TGTGCCAGTAGTATAGATCAGATTCGGACCCAGTACTTC	CASSIDQIRTQYF
NA	TRBJ1-6	TRBV25-1	NA	TGTGCCAGCAGTGCCCTTACAGGGTCCTATAATTCACCCCTCCACTTT	CASSALTGSYNSPLHF
TRBD1	TRBJ1-2	TRBV28	once	TGTGCCAGCAGTAGTTCCGGGACAGGGAACTATGGCTACACCTTC	CASSSSGTGNYGYTF
TRBD2	TRBJ2-1	TRBV19	NA	TGTGCCAGTAGTACCGGGGGGGCAGTGTACAATGAGCAGTTCTTC	CASSTGGAVYNEQFF
TRBD2	TRBJ2-1	TRBV9	NA	TGTGCCAGCAGCAAGAGCGGGGGGGTCTACAATGAGCAGTTCTTC	CASSKSGGVYNEQFF
TRBD1	TRBJ1-1	TRBV18	once	TGTGCCAGCTCACGAGACTCAGGGGGCGCTGAAGCTTTCTTT	CASSRDSGGAEAFF
NA	TRBJ2-1	TRBV4-1	NA	TGCGCCAGCAGCCCCCGGATGAGCGGCACGTACAATGAGCAGTTCTTC	CASSPRMSGTYNEQFF
TRBD1	TRBJ2-7	TRBV5-5	NA	TGTGCCAGCAGCGGCGCGGGACAGGGCCTCACCTACGAGCAGTACTTC	CASSGAGQGLTYEQYF
TRBD2	TRBJ2-1	TRBV7-2	NA	TGTGCCAGCAGCTTAGAGGTAGCGGGAGGCTACAATGAGCAGTTCTTC	CASSLEVAGGYNEQFF
TRBD1	TRBJ1-1	TRBV2	NA	TGTGCCAGCAGCCGGGACAGTCCTAACGAAGCTTTCTTT	CASSRDSPNEAFF
NA	TRBJ1-2	TRBV27	NA	TGTGCCAGCGGGCAACAGTTGAACTATGGCTACACCTTC	CASGQQLNYGYTF
TRBD1	TRBJ1-2	TRBV27	NA	TGTGCCAGCAGTTTTGGGTCCAGGGGGTATGGCTACACCTTC	CASSFGSRGYGYTF
NA	TRBJ1-2	TRBV6-5	NA	TGTGCCAGCAGCCATGGCGGGCCGAACTATGGCTACACCTTC	CASSHGGPNYGYTF
TRBD1	TRBJ2-5	TRBV2	NA	TGTGCCAGCAGTCCGGGACAGGGAGGTGCGGAGACCCAGTACTTC	CASSPGQGGAETQYF
NA	TRBJ2-1	TRBV28	NA	TGTGCCAGCAGTTTAGGGGGGAGCTCCTACAATGAGCAGTTCTTC	CASSLGGSSYNEQFF
NA	TRBJ1-6	TRBV15	NA	TGTGCCACCAGCAGAGCGCGGGATTATAATTCACCCCTCCACTTT	CATSRARDYNSPLHF
NA	TRBJ2-7	TRBV6-5	NA	TGTGCCAGCAAACAGAACTACGAGCAGTACTTC	CASKQNYEQYF
NA	TRBJ2-4	TRBV2	NA	TGTGCCAGCAGTGATGATCCAGGGTGGGTCAAAAACATTCAGTACTTC	CASSDDPGWVKNIQYF